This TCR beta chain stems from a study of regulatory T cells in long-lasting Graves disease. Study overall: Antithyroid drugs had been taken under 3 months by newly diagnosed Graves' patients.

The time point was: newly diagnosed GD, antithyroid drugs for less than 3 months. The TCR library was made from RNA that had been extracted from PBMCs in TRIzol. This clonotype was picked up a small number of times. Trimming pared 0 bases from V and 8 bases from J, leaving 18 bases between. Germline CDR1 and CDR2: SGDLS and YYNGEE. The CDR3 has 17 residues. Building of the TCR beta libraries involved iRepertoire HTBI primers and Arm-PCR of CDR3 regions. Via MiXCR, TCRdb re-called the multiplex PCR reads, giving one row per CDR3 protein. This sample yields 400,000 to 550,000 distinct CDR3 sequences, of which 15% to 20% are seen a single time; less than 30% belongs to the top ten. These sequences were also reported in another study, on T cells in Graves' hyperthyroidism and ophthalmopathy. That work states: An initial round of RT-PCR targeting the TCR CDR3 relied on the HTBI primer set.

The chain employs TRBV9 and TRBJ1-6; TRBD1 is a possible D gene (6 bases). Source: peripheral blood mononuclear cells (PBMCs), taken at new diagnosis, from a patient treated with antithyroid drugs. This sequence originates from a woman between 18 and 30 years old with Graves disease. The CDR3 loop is CASSVDPEGGPDSPLHF. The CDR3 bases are TGTGCCAGCAGCGTAGACCCCGAGGGGGGGCCGGATTCACCCCTCCACTTT.